A selection of T cell receptor beta chains follows, all from one sample in a study of T cells after yellow fever vaccination. TCRdb analysed the 5' RACE reads with MiXCR anew, one entry per CDR3 protein. Counted here are about 340,000 distinct CDR3 sequences, around 3.9% occurring once; the ten biggest clones make up 20% to 25%. The sample was PBMCs, taken 5 days after the yellow fever booster vaccination. Receptor source: a man in his late teens or twenties who received the YFV17D yellow fever vaccine. CDR3s leave out the opening cysteine and the closing phenylalanine or tryptophan.

J gene,V gene,CDR3 protein
TRBJ1-2,TRBV5-6,ASSLARGALDGYT
TRBJ2-5,TRBV7-7,ASSLRGGYQETQY
TRBJ2-6,TRBV19,ASSIPGPGANVLT
TRBJ1-4,TRBV20-1,SAGHGRRGEKLF
TRBJ1-1,TRBV6-4,ASTTGSTEAF
TRBJ1-1,TRBV20-1,SARDGQGHTEAF
TRBJ2-4,TRBV28,ASSLRTDIQY
TRBJ2-5,TRBV4-3,ASSQDYEGQETQY
TRBJ2-3,TRBV4-1,ASSQVPPPAGGTDTQY
TRBJ1-1,TRBV4-1,ASSHLSLGLGNEAF
TRBJ2-2,TRBV7-8,ASSLVELAPGELF
TRBJ1-1,TRBV7-2,ASSHTWDNTEAF
TRBJ1-2,TRBV27,ASTTLLRRTQARNYGYT
TRBJ2-7,TRBV30,AWLRGPSYEQY
TRBJ2-5,TRBV6-5,ASSYFETQY
TRBJ2-2,TRBV5-1,ASSLLGTANTGELF
TRBJ2-1,TRBV6-6,ASNPSGGYSEQF
TRBJ2-1,TRBV18,ASSPRTGLAGESSYNEQF
TRBJ2-7,TRBV7-6,ASSLADRVYEQY
TRBJ2-3,TRBV6-4,ASSEYSGDTQY
TRBJ1-1,TRBV12-3/TRBV12-4,ASSPGQGYGEAF
TRBJ1-1,TRBV18,ASSPGLLNTEAF
TRBJ2-7,TRBV29-1,SVEELDGQGSSYEQY
TRBJ1-2,TRBV5-6,ASSREYGYT
TRBJ1-2,TRBV5-1,ASSLGSTANYGYT
TRBJ1-5,TRBV20-1,SARVWDHRQPQH
TRBJ2-3,TRBV5-1,ASSEPSTGPPLTQY
TRBJ1-1,TRBV7-8,ASSFGTGTLLSTEAF
TRBJ1-6,TRBV12-3/TRBV12-4,ASRGTGTYSPLH
TRBJ1-1,TRBV12-3/TRBV12-4,ASSYAGATEAF
TRBJ2-4,TRBV7-2,ASSSIRLAKNIQY
TRBJ1-5,TRBV6-1,ASSHTWTGGNQPQH
TRBJ1-2,TRBV4-1,ASSPLGPRGWGGNYGYT
TRBJ1-3,TRBV11-2,ASSPSRGGARNTIY
TRBJ1-1,TRBV10-3,AISESGGNTEAF
TRBJ1-1,TRBV15,ATSREGLGTEAF
TRBJ2-5,TRBV29-1,SVEGYRPGETQY
TRBJ2-2,TRBV12-3/TRBV12-4,ASSFVTTGELF
TRBJ2-3,TRBV7-9,ASSVSLGHGTDTQY
TRBJ1-2,TRBV4-2,ASSQVVTGGADYGYT
TRBJ2-3,TRBV4-1,ASSHPVGGTLRDTQY
TRBJ2-3,TRBV7-2,ASSLVLDGTDTQY
TRBJ2-1,TRBV5-1,ASSLGDSYNEQF
TRBJ2-7,TRBV4-3,ASSQEASGVSEQY
TRBJ1-2,TRBV28,ASSLGRRGWYGYT
TRBJ1-1,TRBV9,ASSVSPSQNTEAF
TRBJ1-6,TRBV4-1,ASSQTPGQGSSYNSPLH
TRBJ1-1,TRBV7-9,ASGQGRTEAF